What follows are 20 T cell receptor beta chains derived from one specimen sequenced in a study of cytomegalovirus exposure and HLA in healthy donors. The protocol was immunoSEQ multiplex PCR, while the TCRdb copy is restricted to in-frame clones and leaves out a portion. This sample has about 360,000 clones, with roughly 85% found just once. What was sequenced was PBMCs. The receptors stem from a young woman in good health and CMV-seronegative.

The CDR3 DNA reads TGTGCCACCAGCAGAGATCTCACGAGAGCTTTCTTT. It codes for CATSRDLTRAFF. The chain joins TRBV15 to TRBJ1-1; D is unclear. The ends were cut back, 0 bases at V and 10 bases at J, with 9 bases in the middle. Germline CDR1 reads LNHNV; CDR2 reads YYDKDF (reference sequence). The CDR3 totals 12 residues.

The chain is built from TRBV27 and TRBJ2-3; maybe TRBD2 (5 bases). The germline CDR1 and CDR2 sequences are MNHEY and SMNVEV (reference sequence). The V end lost 7 bases, the J end lost 5 bases, and 16 bases lay between the germline ends. The CDR3 is 14 amino acids. Here the CDR3 reads CASKKVPGGDTQYF. The CDR3 DNA is TGTGCCAGCAAAAAGGTCCCTGGAGGAGATACGCAGTATTTT.

V usage is TRBV18 and J usage is TRBJ1-2; a possible D gene is TRBD1 (5 bases). Germline V gives CDR1 KGHSH, CDR2 LQKENI. The CDR3 has 14 residues. V gave up 2 bases and J gave up 4 bases, with 11 bases separating them. CDR3: CASSPGQGFYGYTF. The CDR3 DNA is TGTGCCAGCTCACCAGGACAAGGCTTCTATGGCTACACCTTC.

The chain couples TRBV5-1 to TRBJ2-7; 10 nucleotides match TRBD1. Per germline, CDR1 SGHRS and CDR2 YFSETQ. The CDR3 sequence is 15 residues long. J gave up 3 bases and V 4 bases, and 7 bases lay outside the gene matches. CDR3 amino acids: CASSPRTGGFYEQYF. DNA for the CDR3: TGCGCCAGCAGCCCGCGGACAGGGGGGTTCTACGAGCAGTACTTC.

The rearrangement joins TRBV2 to TRBJ2-1; 7 positions agree with TRBD2. V shed 7 bases, J shed 0 bases, and the junction held 6 bases outside the gene matches. Per germline, CDR1 SNHLY and CDR2 FYNNEI. The CDR3 loop spans 15 amino acids. CDR3: CASTAGESSYNEQFF. CDR3 bases: TGTGCCAGCACGGCGGGGGAGAGCTCCTACAATGAGCAGTTCTTC.

The J gene is TRBJ1-3, the V gene TRBV30; D remains ambiguous. Per germline, CDR1 GTSNPN and CDR2 SVGIG (reference sequence). The CDR3 runs to 15 residues. V shed 0 bases and J shed 3 bases, with 12 bases lying between them. CDR3 nucleotides: TGTGCCTGGAGTGTAAGATCGGGGTTTGGAAACACCATATATTTT. This translates into CAWSVRSGFGNTIYF.

This clone was seen once. The gene calls are TRBV5-8 and TRBJ2-7; the D gene is possibly TRBD1 (6 bases). Germline CDR1 reads SGHTS; CDR2 reads YDEGEE. The V end was cut by 2 bases, the J end by 3 bases, with 18 bases between. The CDR3 spans 16 residues. This CDR3 is CASSLYRVGKVYEQYF. In DNA form, the CDR3 reads TGTGCCAGCAGCTTATACAGGGTCGGGAAGGTCTACGAGCAGTACTTC.

The chain recombines TRBV5-1 with TRBJ2-1; 7 positions agree with TRBD2. The CDR3 is 15 amino acids. The V segment lost 4 bases and the J segment 8 bases; nucleotides outside the gene matches: 12. CDR1 is SGHRS, CDR2 YFSETQ, per germline. CDR3 DNA: TGCGCCAGCAGCAATGGACTAGTATCGGGCCATGAGCAGTTCTTC. Amino acids: CASSNGLVSGHEQFF.

The V call is TRBV7-9, the J call TRBJ1-5; 9 bases align to TRBD1. CDR1 is SEHNR and CDR2 is FQNEAQ in the germline V gene (reference sequence). J was trimmed by 2 bases and V by 1 base; bases with no gene match: 0. This CDR3 contains 15 residues. This CDR3 reads CASSLGTGGNQPQHF. In DNA form, the CDR3 reads TGTGCCAGCAGCTTAGGGACAGGGGGCAATCAGCCCCAGCATTTT. Full variable domain (remainder filled in from reference TRBV7-9 and TRBJ1-5): DTGVSQNPRHKITKRGQNVTFRCDPISEHNRLYWYRQTLGQGPEFLTYFQNEAQLEKSRLLSDRFSAERPKGSFSTLEIQRTEQGDSAMYLCASSLGTGGNQPQHFGDGTRLSIL.

This clone was counted between two and nine times. The CDR3 here is CASSLGAANYGYTF. The DNA of the CDR3 is TGTGCCAGCAGCTTAGGGGCAGCTAACTATGGCTACACCTTC. V usage is TRBV11-2 and J usage is TRBJ1-2; D is undetermined. The V end lost 1 base, the J end lost 0 bases, and 6 bases lay between the germline ends. Germline V gene sequence: CDR1 SGHAT, CDR2 FQNNGV. CDR3 length equals 14 residues. The full variable domain, in which reference TRBV11-2 and TRBJ1-2 provide the parts outside the CDR3, is EAGVAQSPRYKIIEKRQSVAFWCNPISGHATLYWYQQILGQGPKLLIQFQNNGVVDDSQLPKDRFSAERLKGVDSTLKIQPAKLEDSAVYLCASSLGAANYGYTFGSGTRLTVV.

V gene TRBV29-1 combines with J gene TRBJ1-4, with D perhaps matching TRBD1 (6 bases). The CDR3 loop spans 15 amino acids. V was pared by 4 bases and J by 0 bases, with 12 bases between. Germline V gene data show CDR1 as SQVTM and CDR2 as ANQGSEA. This CDR3 is CSVGLNRATNEKLFF. The CDR3, as DNA: TGCAGCGTTGGCCTCAACAGGGCAACTAATGAAAAACTGTTTTTT.

This chain connects TRBV9 to TRBJ1-2; TRBD1 aligns across 7 bases. This CDR3 region has 12 residues. The V segment lost 1 base and the J segment 8 bases; nucleotides outside the gene matches: 2. The germline V gene encodes CDR1 SGDLS and CDR2 YYNGEE. CDR3 DNA: TGTGCCAGCAGCGTACAGGGGGACGGCTACACCTTC. The encoded protein is CASSVQGDGYTF.

The chain recombines TRBV27 with TRBJ1-6, with 7 bases identical to TRBD1. V lost 5 bases and J lost 7; bases outside the gene matches: 8. The germline CDR1 and CDR2 sequences are MNHEY and SMNVEV (reference sequence). This CDR3 has 15 residues. The CDR3 nucleotides read TGTGCCAGCAGTCCCCGGGACAGCCTAAATTCACCCCTCCACTTT. This encodes CASSPRDSLNSPLHF.

This sequence joins TRBV27 and TRBJ1-6; TRBD1 is a possible D gene (5 bases). Germline CDR1 reads MNHEY; CDR2 reads SMNVEV (reference sequence). Trimming took 6 bases from V and 6 from J, leaving 15 bases between them. The length of the CDR3 is 15 residues. The CDR3 nucleotides are TGTGCCAGCAGCCGGGGGAGGGAGGGTAATTCACCCCTCCACTTT. This sequence encodes CASSRGREGNSPLHF.

The table lists this clone with a count of one. The chain uses TRBV6-5 and TRBJ1-2; no definite D call. This CDR3 is built from 13 residues. Germline V CDR1 and CDR2: MNHEY, SVGAGI. The V end was cut by 2 bases, the J end by 8 bases, with 12 bases between. CDR3 sequence (DNA): TGTGCCAGCAGTTACGGCCCCGACTTAGGCTACACCTTC. Translating gives CASSYGPDLGYTF.

The V call is TRBV19, the J call TRBJ2-2; possibly TRBD2 for D (6 bases). The CDR3 contains 15 residues. Per germline, CDR1 LNHDA and CDR2 SQIVND (reference sequence). Trimming left V 5 bases short and J 6 bases short, with 16 bases between. CDR3 bases: TGTGCCAGTAGTCCTCAAGGTTGGGGGGCCGGGGAGCTGTTTTTT. Residues: CASSPQGWGAGELFF. The full variable domain, in which reference TRBV19 and TRBJ2-2 provide the parts outside the CDR3, is DGGITQSPKYLFRKEGQNVTLSCEQNLNHDAMYWYRQDPGQGLRLIYYSQIVNDFQKGDIAEGYSVSREKKESFPLTVTSAQKNPTAFYLCASSPQGWGAGELFFGEGSRLTVL.

The sample holds one count of this clone. V gene TRBV27 combines with J gene TRBJ2-7; 9 nucleotides line up with TRBD1. V was clipped by 6 bases and J by 2 bases; unmatched bases: 5. The germline gives CDR1 MNHEY, CDR2 SMNVEV (reference sequence). The CDR3 spans 14 residues. CDR3: CASSPGQGPYEQYF. The CDR3 bases are TGTGCCAGCAGCCCGGGACAGGGCCCCTACGAGCAGTACTTC.

The chain links TRBV7-9 to TRBJ2-7; TRBD1 matches 8 bases. The CDR3 extends over 15 amino acids. In germline, CDR1 is SEHNR, CDR2 FQNEAQ (reference sequence). V lost 5 bases to trimming and J lost 6 bases; unmatched junction nucleotides: 12. This CDR3 reads CASSPRTGREVEQYF. The CDR3 DNA follows: TGTGCCAGCAGCCCCAGGACAGGGAGAGAGGTCGAGCAGTACTTC.

The chain recombines TRBV27 with TRBJ2-5; D possibly corresponds to TRBD2 (6 bases). The CDR3 sequence is 16 residues long. The germline gives CDR1 MNHEY, CDR2 SMNVEV (reference sequence). V shed 1 base and J shed 9 bases, with 21 bases lying between them. DNA for the CDR3: TGTGCCAGCAGTTTATTACTAGAGGGAAGGGTAGCGGCCCAGTACTTC. Its protein is CASSLLLEGRVAAQYF.

The V and J genes are TRBV5-5 and TRBJ1-3; D is perhaps TRBD1 (6 bases). Trimming pared 4 bases from V and 6 bases from J, leaving 20 bases between. Germline assignment: CDR1 SGHKS and CDR2 YYEKEE (reference sequence). CDR3 length: 16 amino acids. This CDR3 reads CASSTGQGSWENTIYF. The CDR3 DNA reads TGTGCCAGCAGCACTGGTCAGGGGAGTTGGGAAAACACCATATATTTT.